The present TCR beta chain was sequenced within a study of cytomegalovirus exposure and HLA in healthy donors. Germline V gene sequence: CDR1 SGHRS, CDR2 YFSETQ. There are 16 residues in the CDR3. The V end lost 3 bases, the J end lost 4 bases, and 20 bases lay between the germline ends. Amplification used 60 Vbeta primers and 13 Jbeta primers. Clones were read by immunoSEQ multiplex PCR, and TCRdb kept only the in-frame ones, dropping some. The sample yields around 100,000 clones, 74% seen once. Despite likely unrecorded immune exposures, the donors were nominally healthy at the time of sampling. The material sequenced was PBMCs. The chain employs TRBV5-1 and TRBJ2-7; possible D gene TRBD2, 6 bases. This TCR was recovered from a man aged 50 to 60 in good health and CMV-seropositive. CDR3 DNA: TGCGCCAGCAGCTACACTCGGGGGACTGTATCTTACGAGCAGTACTTC. Translated: CASSYTRGTVSYEQYF.